The 25 T cell receptor beta chains reported below all come from one sample, sequenced in a study of graft-versus-host responses after intestinal transplantation. For these receptors, no antigen is known. TCRdb keeps only in-frame clones here, not all; method: immunoSEQ multiplex PCR. The sample yields about 93,000 clones, roughly 93% seen once. The sample in question was unstimulated CD8+ T cells sorted from spleen or lymph node cells, obtained before intestinal transplant. These receptors were taken from a human donor who received an intestinal transplant.

This chain joins TRBV7-8 and TRBJ2-3; D unclear. The CDR3 sequence is 17 residues long. V dropped 1 base and J dropped 0 bases, with 14 bases sitting between them. CDR1 SGHVS and CDR2 FQNEAQ come from the germline V gene. The CDR3 here is CASSLGPLYSSTDTQYF. As DNA, the CDR3 is TGTGCCAGCAGCTTAGGCCCTCTGTACTCTAGCACAGATACGCAGTATTTT.

The V call is TRBV7-9, the J call TRBJ2-7; 8 bases are a match to TRBD2. Trimming removed 3 bases from V and 0 bases from J; junction bases left unmatched: 7. The CDR3 extends over 16 amino acids. Germline V gives CDR1 SEHNR, CDR2 FQNEAQ (reference sequence). CDR3 DNA sequence: TGTGCCAGCAGCTTCCCTTTCGGGACTAGCTCCTACGAGCAGTACTTC. Residues: CASSFPFGTSSYEQYF.

In its sample, this clone was seen once. The chain combines TRBV4-3 with TRBJ1-1; no firm D call. CDR1 LGHNA and CDR2 YSLEER come from the germline V gene. CDR3 length: 15 residues. Trimming cost V 0 bases and J 2 bases, with 10 bases left between them. The CDR3 is CASSQEFAENTEAFF. The CDR3 DNA is TGCGCCAGCAGCCAAGAGTTCGCAGAAAACACTGAAGCTTTCTTT.

The chain is built from TRBV29-1 and TRBJ2-7, with 12 bases aligning to TRBD2. The germline V gene encodes CDR1 SQVTM and CDR2 ANQGSEA. The CDR3 loop spans 14 amino acids. V trimming: 6 bases; J trimming: 2 bases; junction bases outside the gene matches: 5. The CDR3 nucleotides are TGCAGCGTAGCTCTAGCGGGAGGGCCCTACGAGCAGTACTTC. Its protein product is CSVALAGGPYEQYF.

The V call is TRBV4-1, the J call TRBJ2-1; the match to TRBD1 covers 10 bases. CDR3 length: 16 residues. Germline lookup yields CDR1 MGHRA and CDR2 YSYEKL. The ends lost 2 bases at V and 2 bases at J; junction bases unmatched: 3. CDR3 nucleotides: TGCGCCAGCAGCCAACAGACAGGGGGCACCTACAATGAGCAGTTCTTC. It encodes CASSQQTGGTYNEQFF.

The chain links TRBV5-4 to TRBJ1-4; 7 bases match TRBD1. This CDR3 has 16 amino acids. Germline CDR1 reads SGHNT; CDR2 reads YYREEE (reference sequence). The ends lost 3 bases at V and 4 bases at J; junction bases unmatched: 9. The CDR3 is CASSSPPGQLNEKLFF. CDR3 DNA sequence: TGTGCCAGCAGCTCTCCACCGGGACAGCTTAATGAAAAACTGTTTTTT. Combining the CDR3 with reference TRBV5-4 and TRBJ1-4 gives the whole variable domain ETGVTQSPTHLIKTRGQQVTLRCSSQSGHNTVSWYQQALGQGPQFIFQYYREEENGRGNFPPRFSGLQFPNYSSELNVNALELDDSALYLCASSSPPGQLNEKLFFGSGTQLSVL.

This chain connects TRBV11-2 to TRBJ2-7, with 7 bases aligning to TRBD1. Germline assignment: CDR1 SGHAT and CDR2 FQNNGV. The V gene end was trimmed by 5 bases and the J gene end by 3 bases; junction bases not matched to a gene: 7. The CDR3 extends over 14 amino acids. CDR3 protein: CASSLAGTDYEQYF. The CDR3 bases are TGTGCCAGCAGCCTAGCCGGGACAGACTACGAGCAGTACTTC.

The V and J genes are TRBV14 and TRBJ2-7, with TRBD1 identical over 8 bases. Germline values: CDR1 SGHDN, CDR2 FVKESK. This CDR3 contains 17 residues. V dropped 0 bases and J dropped 5; count of bases not matched to a gene: 12. Here the CDR3 reads CASSQEYGFGQGHEQYF. The CDR3 DNA follows: TGTGCCAGCAGCCAAGAATATGGGTTCGGACAGGGCCACGAGCAGTACTTC.

The chain recombines TRBV6-5 with TRBJ2-1; 7 bases fit TRBD2. V shed 2 bases and J 8 bases; nucleotides not matched to a gene: 6. CDR3 length: 14 residues. Germline assignment: CDR1 MNHEY and CDR2 SVGAGI. The CDR3 DNA reads as TGTGCCAGCAGTTACGGGGGACTATTGGATGAGCAGTTCTTC. Translation: CASSYGGLLDEQFF.

The V and J genes are TRBV7-9 and TRBJ2-1, with 16 bases lining up with TRBD2. V trimming: 0 bases; J trimming: 6 bases; junction bases outside the gene matches: 2. This CDR3 contains 17 residues. Germline V gives CDR1 SEHNR, CDR2 FQNEAQ (reference sequence). The CDR3 spells CASSLAGLAGGGNEQFF. Here the CDR3 DNA reads TGTGCCAGCAGCTTAGCGGGACTAGCGGGAGGGGGCAATGAGCAGTTCTTC. The full variable domain, rest sourced from reference TRBV7-9 and TRBJ2-1, is DTGVSQNPRHKITKRGQNVTFRCDPISEHNRLYWYRQTLGQGPEFLTYFQNEAQLEKSRLLSDRFSAERPKGSFSTLEIQRTEQGDSAMYLCASSLAGLAGGGNEQFFGPGTRLTVL.

This chain links TRBV9 with TRBJ2-7; D gene unclear. The V gene's germline CDR1 is SGDLS and CDR2 YYNGEE. Trimming removed 2 bases from V and 3 bases from J, with 12 bases in between. This CDR3 is built from 14 residues. The CDR3 is CASSVGSSLYEQYF. CDR3 sequence (DNA): TGTGCCAGCAGCGTCGGTTCTTCTCTCTACGAGCAGTACTTC.

The CDR3 DNA reads TGTGCCAGCAGCTCCAGACAGGGGGAGAACGAGCAGTACTTC. It yields the protein CASSSRQGENEQYF. The V call is TRBV11-2, the J call TRBJ2-7, with 9 bases that match TRBD1. V lost 4 bases and J lost 5; bases outside the gene matches: 6. Germline CDR1 SGHAT, CDR2 FQNNGV. The CDR3 is made up of 14 amino acids.

The V and J genes are TRBV5-1 and TRBJ1-1; D uncertain. With 7 bases removed from V and 1 base from J, the gap between germline ends came to 14 bases. Germline assignment: CDR1 SGHRS and CDR2 YFSETQ. The CDR3 has 14 residues. The chain's CDR3 is CASRLGAENTEAFF. The CDR3 DNA reads as TGCGCCAGCCGGCTCGGAGCGGAGAACACTGAAGCTTTCTTT.

The genes are TRBV4-1 and TRBJ1-1; unclear D gene. Trimming took 1 base from V and 1 from J, leaving 10 bases between them. The CDR3 consists of 15 residues. Per the germline V gene, CDR1 is MGHRA and CDR2 is YSYEKL. The CDR3 region has the DNA TGCGCCAGCAGCCAAGGGGTAGGAGCGAACACTGAAGCTTTCTTT. Amino acids: CASSQGVGANTEAFF.

This chain uses TRBV13 with TRBJ1-2, with D hard to call. Germline-derived CDR1 and CDR2 are PRHDT and FYEKMQ (reference sequence). This CDR3 spans 15 amino acids. V dropped 5 bases and J dropped 3 bases, with 16 bases sitting between them. The CDR3 DNA reads TGTGCCAGCAGCCCCTTAAATGAGCCGCACTATGGCTACACCTTC. Translating gives CASSPLNEPHYGYTF.

The V call is TRBV5-6, the J call TRBJ2-5; 13 bases map to TRBD2. Germline CDR1 reads SGHDT; CDR2 reads YYEEEE. This CDR3 is built from 17 residues. The junction had 10 bases not matched to a gene; V was cut back by 3 bases and J by 5 bases. This CDR3 reads CASSYGLAGEEGETQYF. In DNA, the CDR3 is TGTGCCAGCAGCTACGGACTAGCGGGAGAGGAAGGGGAGACCCAGTACTTC.

In this sample, this clone turned up once. The chain uses TRBV5-4 and TRBJ2-1; 9 nucleotides align to TRBD2. V lost 3 bases to trimming and J lost 5 bases; unmatched junction nucleotides: 6. The CDR3 contains 15 residues. Germline V gives CDR1 SGHNT, CDR2 YYREEE (reference sequence). The chain's CDR3 is CASSYIAGAHNEQFF. The DNA for the CDR3 is TGTGCCAGCAGCTATATAGCGGGAGCCCACAATGAGCAGTTCTTC.

The rearrangement uses TRBV7-9 and TRBJ2-7; D is undetermined. V lost 4 bases, J lost 0 bases, and 16 bases lay in between. The CDR3 length is 16 residues. Germline loops: CDR1 SEHNR, CDR2 FQNEAQ (reference sequence). The CDR3 is CASSSSSPTLSYEQYF. The CDR3 DNA is TGTGCCAGCAGCTCCTCATCCCCTACTCTCTCCTACGAGCAGTACTTC.

This chain connects TRBV6-1 to TRBJ2-2; 7 bases match TRBD1. The CDR3 runs 13 residues. Trimming took 2 bases from V and 9 from J; bases not matched to a gene: 3. Germline CDR1 and CDR2: MNHNS and SASEGT. CDR3: CASSENRGRELFF. DNA for the CDR3: TGTGCCAGCAGTGAAAACAGGGGCCGGGAGCTGTTTTTT.

This rearrangement joins TRBV6-6 to TRBJ2-3; no reliable D call. V was cut by 0 bases and J by 2 bases, with 3 bases left in between. This CDR3 has 13 residues. The germline CDR1 and CDR2 sequences are MNHNY and SVGAGI (reference sequence). The CDR3 protein is CASSYSHTDTQYF. CDR3 sequence (DNA): TGTGCCAGCAGTTACTCACACACAGATACGCAGTATTTT.

The chain is built from TRBV1 and TRBJ2-7; the table's D call, TRBD2, has no DNA check behind it. TRBV1 has pseudogene status. The CDR3 has 20 residues. The CDR3 nucleotides read TGCACCAGCAGCCAAGATAGGAGGGTAGCGGGAGCTAAGATCTCCTACGAGCAGTACTTC. It codes for CTSSQDRRVAGAKISYEQYF.

This sequence joins TRBV5-1 and TRBJ2-2; 7 bases are shared with TRBD2. J was trimmed by 2 bases and V by 1 base; bases with no gene match: 5. The CDR3 has 16 amino acids. Germline CDR1 is SGHRS and CDR2 is YFSETQ. The CDR3, as DNA: TGCGCCAGCAGCTTGCCGCCTAGCGGAAACACCGGGGAGCTGTTTTTT. It translates to CASSLPPSGNTGELFF.

The chain links TRBV27 to TRBJ2-7, with 7 bases matching TRBD1. The CDR3 contains 14 residues. Per germline, CDR1 MNHEY and CDR2 SMNVEV (reference sequence). V gave up 3 bases and J gave up 0 bases; unmatched junction bases: 2. CDR3 in DNA: TGTGCCAGCAGTTTTGGGGACAGCTCCTACGAGCAGTACTTC. Translating it yields CASSFGDSSYEQYF.

In regard to this clone: One junction end disagrees with the germline gene, perhaps due to a read error. This sequence joins TRBV2 and TRBJ1-3, with D perhaps TRBD1 (5 bases). The CDR3 sequence is 12 residues long. From germline, CDR1 is SNHLY and CDR2 FYNNEI. The CDR3 region is CASTGFGHTIYF. In DNA form, the CDR3 reads TGTGCCAGCACAGGGTTTGGACACACCATATATTTT.

V usage is TRBV30 and J usage is TRBJ1-1; 9 positions agree with TRBD1. Germline trimming cut 6 bases from V and 3 bases from J; bases unmatched to any gene: 11. In germline, CDR1 is GTSNPN, CDR2 SVGIG (reference sequence). This CDR3 has 15 amino acids. CDR3 coding DNA: TGTGCCTGTAAGGGGGACAGGGACCAAGACACTGAAGCTTTCTTT. Its translation is CACKGDRDQDTEAFF.